This T cell receptor (beta chain) was sequenced in a study of shared clonotypes between healthy human individuals. Per germline, CDR1 SGHVS and CDR2 FQNEAQ. The V and J ends lost 5 bases and 3 bases respectively, with 14 bases between them. This CDR3 comprises 14 residues. Everyone who donated was a Caucasian adult who lived in Nashville, Tennessee. Each PCR replicate from the sorted subsets contained about 180 ng DNA, which is some 32,000 T cell genomes. The table came from immunoSEQ multiplex PCR; TCRdb's copy has only in-frame clones and leaves some out. The sample lists roughly 1,100,000 clones, roughly 75% occurring once.

This clonotype originated in a man between 18 and 29 years old in good health. The chain carries TRBV7-8 and TRBJ2-7; D might be TRBD1 or TRBD2, each matching 6 bases. What was sequenced was memory CD4+ T cells sorted from blood. Subset specified: CD45RA-negative fraction. This CDR3 reads CASSPLEGGYEQYF. CDR3 DNA: TGTGCCAGCAGCCCATTGGAGGGGGGCTACGAGCAGTACTTC.